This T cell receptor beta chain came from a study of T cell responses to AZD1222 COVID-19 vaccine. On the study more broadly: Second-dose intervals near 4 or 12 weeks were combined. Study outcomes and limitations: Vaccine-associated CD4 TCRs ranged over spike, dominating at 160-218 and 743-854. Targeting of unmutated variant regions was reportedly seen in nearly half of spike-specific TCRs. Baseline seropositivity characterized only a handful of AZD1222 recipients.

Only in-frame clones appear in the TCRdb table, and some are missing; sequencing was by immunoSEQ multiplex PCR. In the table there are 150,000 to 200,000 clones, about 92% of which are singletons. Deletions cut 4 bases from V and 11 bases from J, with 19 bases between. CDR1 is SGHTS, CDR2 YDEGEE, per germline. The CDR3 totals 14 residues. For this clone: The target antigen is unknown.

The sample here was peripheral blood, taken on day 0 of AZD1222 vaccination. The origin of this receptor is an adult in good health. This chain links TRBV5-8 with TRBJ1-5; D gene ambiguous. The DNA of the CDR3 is TGTGCCAGCAGCCCCAGGTCGGCGAGGGCAACCCAGCATTTT. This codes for CASSPRSARATQHF.